Below, 32 T cell receptor beta chains from the same sample are listed, as sequenced in a study of T cells after yellow fever vaccination. TCRdb re-analysed the 5' RACE reads in MiXCR, keeping a single row per CDR3 protein. This table holds just under 600,000 distinct CDR3 sequences, roughly 13% found once. Material: PBMCs, obtained on the day of the yellow fever booster vaccination. Receptors were obtained from a man in his thirties or forties who received the YFV17D yellow fever vaccine.

This chain links TRBV30 with TRBJ2-7, with D maybe TRBD1 (5 bases). CDR3 size: 11 residues. The V end lost 1 base, the J end lost 6 bases, and 7 bases lay between the germline ends. Looked up from germline, CDR1 is GTSNPN and CDR2 is SVGIG (reference sequence). The CDR3 loop is CAWSGTFEQYF. CDR3 nucleotide sequence: TGTGCCTGGAGTGGGACATTCGAGCAGTACTTC.

CDR3 nucleotide sequence: TGTGCCAGCAGGAGGACGACCCAGGGGAACGAGCAGTACTTC. It codes for CASRRTTQGNEQYF. The V gene is TRBV12-3 or TRBV12-4, the J gene TRBJ2-7; weak D call: TRBD1 (6 bases). Trimming took 6 bases from V and 5 from J, leaving 17 bases between them. The CDR3 sequence is 14 residues long.

This clonotype was counted a few times. V and J are TRBV5-4 and TRBJ2-1, with D perhaps matching TRBD2 (5 bases). The V end was cut by 4 bases, the J end by 8 bases, with 10 bases between. Germline CDR1 and CDR2: SGHNT and YYREEE (reference sequence). CDR3 length: 12 residues. Here the CDR3 reads CASSPGTHEQFF. As DNA, the CDR3 is TGTGCCAGCAGCCCGGGAACCCATGAGCAGTTCTTC.

The chain uses TRBV27 and TRBJ2-3; TRBD2 agrees at 9 bases. CDR1 and CDR2 from the germline V gene are MNHEY and SMNVEV (reference sequence). The V segment lost 0 bases and the J segment 2 bases; nucleotides outside the gene matches: 12. This CDR3 comprises 19 residues. This CDR3 is CASSLSTGFAGGPTDTQYF. CDR3 DNA sequence: TGTGCCAGCAGTTTATCCACGGGTTTCGCGGGAGGGCCCACAGATACGCAGTATTTT.

The chain recombines TRBV7-8 with TRBJ2-3; the D is unclear. The CDR3 runs to 16 residues. Looked up from germline, CDR1 is SGHVS and CDR2 is FQNEAQ. V was pared by 4 bases and J by 2 bases, with 16 bases between. The CDR3 sequence: CASSSNSLEFTDTQYF. CDR3 in DNA: TGTGCCAGCAGCTCAAACAGCCTCGAGTTCACAGATACGCAGTATTTT.

In this sample, this clonotype turned up a few times. The chain is built from TRBV7-9 and TRBJ2-5, with 7 bases matching TRBD2. CDR1 and CDR2 from the germline V gene are SEHNR and FQNEAQ (reference sequence). The CDR3 covers 17 residues. V dropped 0 bases and J dropped 3; count of bases not matched to a gene: 10. CDR3 amino acids: CASSLAEWTRKEETQYF. CDR3 bases: TGTGCCAGCAGCTTAGCGGAGTGGACTAGAAAAGAAGAGACCCAGTACTTC.

This clonotype came up a few times. The rearrangement links TRBV4-3 to TRBJ1-3; tentatively, D is TRBD1 (6 bases). Trimming stripped 3 bases from V and 2 bases from J, with 8 bases between. This CDR3 has 14 amino acids. Germline V gives CDR1 LGHNA, CDR2 YSLEER. The CDR3, as DNA: TGCGCCAGCAGCCATAGGGGGGCTGGAAACACCATATATTTT. Amino acids: CASSHRGAGNTIYF.

This clonotype was seen only a few times. The chain links TRBV6-2 or TRBV6-3 to TRBJ2-2; D unclear. Trimming cost V 6 bases and J 5 bases, with 13 bases left between them. This CDR3 is 14 amino acids long. The germline V gene has CDR1 MNHEY and CDR2 SVGEGT. CDR3 in amino acids: CASSKLKETGELFF. In nucleotides, the CDR3 is TGTGCCAGCAGCAAACTTAAGGAGACCGGGGAGCTGTTTTTT.

The chain joins TRBV30 to TRBJ2-3; TRBD1 is a possible D gene (6 bases). The germline V gene encodes CDR1 GTSNPN and CDR2 SVGIG (reference sequence). The CDR3 covers 14 residues. The V end lost 3 bases, the J end lost 3 bases, and 13 bases lay between the germline ends. The DNA for the CDR3 is TGTGCCTGGAGCAGGGGTCCCCAAACAGATACGCAGTATTTT. Its translation: CAWSRGPQTDTQYF.

The chain links TRBV19 to TRBJ1-1; TRBD1 aligns across 7 bases. This CDR3 has 14 residues. Germline V gene lookup returns CDR1 LNHDA and CDR2 SQIVND (reference sequence). V lost 8 bases to trimming and J lost 3 bases; unmatched junction nucleotides: 9. This CDR3 reads CASSHRGMDTEAFF. The DNA for the CDR3 is TGTGCCAGTTCCCACAGGGGCATGGACACTGAAGCTTTCTTT.

As DNA, the CDR3 is TGTGCCACCAGTCCCACAGGGAGGGCCTACAATGAGCAGTTCTTC. Residues: CATSPTGRAYNEQFF. This rearrangement joins TRBV24-1 to TRBJ2-1, with D possibly matching TRBD2 (7 bases). Germline V gene sequence: CDR1 KGHDR, CDR2 SFDVKD. The CDR3 totals 15 residues. V shed 6 bases and J shed 2 bases, with 13 bases lying between them.

This clonotype turned up a few times. The V call is TRBV5-1, the J call TRBJ2-2; D unclear. CDR1 and CDR2 (germline): SGHRS, YFSETQ. Trimming removed 0 bases from V and 5 bases from J, with 11 bases in between. The CDR3 spans 15 residues. CDR3 sequence (DNA): TGCGCCAGCAGCTTGGAGGCGCCATCGACCGGGGAGCTGTTTTTT. It yields the protein CASSLEAPSTGELFF.

The rearrangement uses TRBV30 and TRBJ1-1; maybe TRBD1 (5 bases). The germline V gene has CDR1 GTSNPN and CDR2 SVGIG (reference sequence). Trimming stripped 2 bases from V and 7 bases from J, with 11 bases between. CDR3 length: 12 residues. The CDR3 region is CAWSPTEYEAFF. In DNA, the CDR3 is TGTGCCTGGAGTCCGACAGAATATGAAGCTTTCTTT.

This chain joins TRBV4-3 and TRBJ1-2, with a possible D match to TRBD1 (5 bases). V lost 0 bases and J 3 bases, leaving 11 bases between the germline ends. This CDR3 is built from 15 residues. Germline-derived CDR1 and CDR2 are LGHNA and YSLEER. The CDR3 nucleotides read TGCGCCAGCAGCCAAGATTCCGGCAGGGACTATGGCTACACCTTC. Translating it yields CASSQDSGRDYGYTF.

CDR3 protein: CASSFGRGSPLHF. CDR3 nucleotides: TGTGCCAGCAGTTTCGGGCGGGGTTCACCCCTCCACTTT. The chain carries TRBV7-2 and TRBJ1-6; no firm D call. Germline V gives CDR1 SGHTA, CDR2 FQGNSA. V lost 6 bases and J 9 bases, leaving 12 bases between the germline ends. The CDR3 sequence is 13 residues long.

This clonotype has a handful of counts. V usage is TRBV20-1 and J usage is TRBJ2-1, with TRBD2 as a possible D gene (6 bases). CDR3 size: 12 residues. Germline CDR1 DFQATT, CDR2 SNEGSKA (reference sequence). This CDR3 reads CSSGTPYNEQFF. The CDR3 DNA reads TGCTCATCCGGGACTCCCTACAATGAGCAGTTCTTC.

CDR3 sequence reads: CASSFIGDRAHEQYF. The CDR3, as DNA: TGTGCCAGCAGTTTCATCGGGGACAGGGCCCACGAGCAGTACTTC. The genes are TRBV27 and TRBJ2-7; TRBD1 matches 9 bases. Germline V CDR1 and CDR2: MNHEY, SMNVEV (reference sequence). V shed 3 bases, J shed 5 bases, and the junction held 8 bases outside the gene matches. The CDR3 extends over 15 amino acids.

This clonotype was seen a handful of times. The chain uses TRBV2 and TRBJ2-1, with D perhaps being TRBD1 or TRBD2 (5 bases each). The germline V gene encodes CDR1 SNHLY and CDR2 FYNNEI. Deletions cut 8 bases from V and 12 bases from J, with 5 bases between. The CDR3 contains 8 residues. CDR3 residues: CASGGQFF. DNA for the CDR3: TGTGCCAGCGGGGGGCAGTTCTTC.

This clonotype was seen many times. The J gene is TRBJ1-6, the V gene TRBV5-1; 8 bases are a match to TRBD1. The CDR3 runs to 15 residues. V shed 4 bases, J shed 7 bases, and the junction held 7 bases outside the gene matches. CDR1 and CDR2 from the germline V gene are SGHRS and YFSETQ. CDR3 protein: CASSIAGTGNSPLHF. CDR3 sequence (DNA): TGCGCCAGCAGCATCGCCGGGACAGGAAATTCACCCCTCCACTTT.

This clonotype was seen a handful of times. The gene calls are TRBV18 and TRBJ2-7, with D possibly matching TRBD2 (6 bases). V lost 6 bases, J lost 3 bases, and 18 bases lay in between. The germline gives CDR1 KGHSH, CDR2 LQKENI. The CDR3 sequence is 15 residues long. Here the CDR3 DNA reads TGTGCCAGCTCGGTGGGGACTCTTAGCCGCTACGAGCAGTACTTC. Translation gives CASSVGTLSRYEQYF.

The sample holds a few counts of this clonotype. The CDR3 nucleotides are TGTGCCAGCAGCTCCGGACTAGCGGGAGGCGGGGAGCTGTTTTTT. It encodes CASSSGLAGGGELFF. The chain links TRBV7-2 to TRBJ2-2, with 14 positions matching TRBD2. The CDR3 consists of 15 residues. V gave up 4 bases and J gave up 7 bases; unmatched junction bases: 2. Germline V CDR1 and CDR2: SGHTA, FQGNSA.

The table lists this clonotype with many counts. The rearrangement joins TRBV12-3 or TRBV12-4 to TRBJ2-2; TRBD2 aligns across 10 bases. CDR3 length: 17 amino acids. With V trimmed by 7 bases and J by 3 bases, 11 bases remained unmatched. CDR3 sequence reads: CASTPAGLAGDTGELFF. The CDR3 DNA follows: TGTGCCAGCACCCCCGCAGGGCTAGCGGGGGACACCGGGGAGCTGTTTTTT.

The gene calls are TRBV7-6 and TRBJ2-5; 9 positions agree with TRBD2. V lost 3 bases, J lost 5 bases, and 10 bases stayed unmatched. This CDR3 has 16 residues. Germline V gene sequence: CDR1 SGHVS, CDR2 FNYEAQ. The CDR3: CASSLTTSGGWETQYF. The CDR3, as DNA: TGTGCCAGCAGCTTGACGACTAGCGGAGGGTGGGAGACCCAGTACTTC.

This clonotype turned up a few times. The chain recombines TRBV7-2 with TRBJ2-3; D not certain. The germline V gene encodes CDR1 SGHTA and CDR2 FQGNSA. The CDR3 is made up of 13 amino acids. V was pared by 8 bases and J by 7 bases, with 16 bases between. In DNA form, the CDR3 reads TGTGCCAGCCGGAGCCCGATAGGAAATACGCAGTATTTT. Amino acids: CASRSPIGNTQYF. The full variable domain, its missing parts supplied by reference TRBV7-2 and TRBJ2-3, is GAGVSQSPSNKVTEKGKDVELRCDPISGHTALYWYRQSLGQGLEFLIYFQGNSAPDKSGLPSDRFSAERTGGSVSTLTIQRTQQEDSAVYLCASRSPIGNTQYFGPGTRLTVL.

The chain carries TRBV5-1 and TRBJ2-5; possibly TRBD1 for D (6 bases). The germline gives CDR1 SGHRS, CDR2 YFSETQ. The CDR3 contains 14 residues. V lost 0 bases and J lost 5, with 11 bases in between. In nucleotides, the CDR3 is TGCGCCAGCAGCTTGGGGACAGTTCGGGAGACCCAGTACTTC. This gives the protein CASSLGTVRETQYF.

The rearrangement joins TRBV7-2 to TRBJ2-6; D is perhaps TRBD1 or TRBD2 (5 bases each). CDR3 length: 15 amino acids. V was shortened by 5 bases and J by 4 bases, with 12 bases between the two germline ends. Germline V gene sequence: CDR1 SGHTA, CDR2 FQGNSA. The CDR3 nucleotides read TGTGCCAGCAGCCACTGGGGGATAGGGGCCAACGTCCTGACTTTC. The encoded protein is CASSHWGIGANVLTF.

The sample holds a few counts of this clonotype. The chain is built from TRBV18 and TRBJ2-7; 8 nucleotides line up with TRBD2. The V gene end was trimmed by 6 bases and the J gene end by 6 bases; junction bases not matched to a gene: 13. Germline values: CDR1 KGHSH, CDR2 LQKENI. This CDR3 has 15 residues. The DNA of the CDR3 is TGTGCCAGCTCCCCGGGGCTAGCGGGTGGAGGCGAGCAGTACTTC. Translation gives CASSPGLAGGGEQYF. Combining the CDR3 with reference TRBV18 and TRBJ2-7 gives the whole variable domain NAGVMQNPRHLVRRRGQEARLRCSPMKGHSHVYWYRQLPEEGLKFMVYLQKENIIDESGMPKERFSAEFPKEGPSILRIQQVVRGDSAAYFCASSPGLAGGGEQYFGPGTRLTVT.

This clonotype was counted between two and nine times. This chain uses TRBV5-1 with TRBJ2-3; 10 positions match TRBD2. This CDR3 spans 17 amino acids. V was clipped by 0 bases and J by 4 bases; unmatched bases: 8. Germline CDR1 SGHRS, CDR2 YFSETQ. Written as DNA, the CDR3 is TGCGCCAGCAGCTTGGGGGCACTAGCGGGAACGGCAGATACGCAGTATTTT. Encoded protein: CASSLGALAGTADTQYF.

This clonotype was seen a handful of times. The chain couples TRBV14 to TRBJ2-1, with 8 positions matching TRBD2. The ends lost 1 base at V and 10 bases at J; junction bases unmatched: 21. Germline assignment: CDR1 SGHDN and CDR2 FVKESK. The CDR3 has 19 amino acids. The DNA for the CDR3 is TGTGCCAGCAGCCAAGCGGGATTCTTTCCGGGAGGGCCGAGGTCGGAGCAGTTCTTC. This gives the protein CASSQAGFFPGGPRSEQFF.

In its sample, this clonotype was seen a few times. The CDR3 coding sequence is TGTGCCAGCAGCCCATCGACAGGGAAAGAGACCCAGTACTTC. This sequence encodes CASSPSTGKETQYF. V usage is TRBV7-2 and J usage is TRBJ2-5, with TRBD1 matching 7 bases. From germline, CDR1 is SGHTA and CDR2 FQGNSA. V dropped 5 bases and J dropped 3; count of bases not matched to a gene: 6. The CDR3 has 14 residues. Combining the CDR3 with reference TRBV7-2 and TRBJ2-5 gives the whole variable domain GAGVSQSPSNKVTEKGKDVELRCDPISGHTALYWYRQSLGQGLEFLIYFQGNSAPDKSGLPSDRFSAERTGGSVSTLTIQRTQQEDSAVYLCASSPSTGKETQYFGPGTRLLVL.

The chain has TRBV7-9 and TRBJ2-7; 9 nucleotides agree with TRBD2. This CDR3 spans 15 amino acids. J was trimmed by 5 bases and V by 1 base; bases with no gene match: 6. Looked up from germline, CDR1 is SEHNR and CDR2 is FQNEAQ (reference sequence). Here the CDR3 DNA reads TGTGCCAGCAGCTTAGTGGCGGGAGGGCCCGACGAGCAGTACTTC. This sequence encodes CASSLVAGGPDEQYF.

This clonotype has more than one count but fewer than ten. This chain uses TRBV2 with TRBJ2-1; 10 nucleotides align to TRBD2. The germline gives CDR1 SNHLY, CDR2 FYNNEI. J lost 5 bases, V lost 6 bases, and 4 bases had no gene match. CDR3 length: 14 amino acids. In DNA form, the CDR3 reads TGTGCCAGCAGCGGACTAGCGGCTAACAATGAGCAGTTCTTC. Its translation: CASSGLAANNEQFF.